The 13 T cell receptor gamma chains below come from one sample, sequenced in a study of gamma delta lymphoproliferative disorders and STAT genes (dated by TCRdb to the late 2010s). Library method: multiplex PCR. The sequencing machine was an Illumina MiSeq. TCRdb reanalyzed the public reads with the CATT caller, and identical DNA sequences were merged afterwards. For this sample there are 4,000 to 4,500 gamma-chain clones; more than 6.5% appear just once. Around a third of the sample comes from the top ten. TCR sequencing was performed on genomic DNA from peripheral blood mononuclear cells isolated from patients and controls. The specimen was blood. The origin of the receptors is a human donor in good health.

This clone is labeled as medium-sized. V and J are TRGV8 and TRGJP1. TCRdb carries no J gene annotation; the J gene was assigned here by matching the DNA with germline. CDR1 and CDR2 from the germline V gene are VENAVY and YDSYNSRV. This CDR3 region has 14 residues. V lost 3 bases, J lost 8 bases, and 9 bases stayed unmatched. The CDR3 region has the DNA TGTGCCACCTGGGATGAAGGTTCAGGTTGGTTCAAGATATTT. Translated: CATWDEGSGWFKIF.

The sample holds many counts of this clone. The chain couples TRGV8 to TRGJ1 or TRGJ2. The J gene, absent from TCRdb, was called here by matching the DNA to germline. V shed 5 bases and J 2 bases; nucleotides not matched to a gene: 15. Germline V gene lookup returns CDR1 VENAVY and CDR2 YDSYNSRV. The length of the CDR3 is 16 residues. DNA of the CDR3: TGTGCCACCTGGGCCAACCCTCCATGGGATTATTATAAGAAACTCTTT. Translating it yields CATWANPPWDYYKKLF.

This clone counts as medium-sized. The J gene is TRGJP1, the V gene TRGV10. TCRdb supplies no J gene; here it was assigned by aligning the nucleotide sequence to germline. TRGV10 is an ORF, with its function uncertain. The CDR3 extends over 12 amino acids. The trim removed 8 bases at V and 9 bases at J, leaving 7 bases unmatched. The CDR3 here is CAAWDPCWFKIF. For the CDR3, the DNA is TGTGCTGCGTGGGATCCATGTTGGTTCAAGATATTT.

Points on this clone: The DNA is omitted, as the CDR3 cannot be located on it reliably, and the CDR3 follows TCRdb's listing. Here the V gene is TRGV2, but the J gene went uncalled. Looked up from germline, CDR1 is EGSNGY and CDR2 is YDSYNSKV. With termini counted, the CDR3 has 26 amino acids. The CDR3 loop reads CATWDVVIGSRRLQKGLRLIVTSKTF.

This clone is medium-sized in the sample. The rearrangement uses TRGV9 and TRGJP. Because TCRdb records no J gene, it was assigned here through a match of the DNA to germline. Germline CDR1 reads GITISATS; CDR2 reads ISYDGTV (reference sequence). With V trimmed by 0 bases and J by 7 bases, 6 bases remained unmatched. This CDR3 comprises 17 residues. The CDR3 DNA is TGTGCCTTGTGGGAGGTGCGAAGGGAGTTGGGCAAAAAAATCAAGGTATTT. Amino acid sequence: CALWEVRRELGKKIKVF.

By share of the sample, this clone is medium-sized (0.01 to 0.1%). The same CDR3 arises from other DNA sequences in this sample as well. The rearrangement uses TRGV2 and TRGJ1 or TRGJ2. TCRdb leaves out the J gene; it was filled in here by matching the DNA to germline. Germline V CDR1 and CDR2: EGSNGY, YDSYNSKV. V dropped 0 bases and J dropped 5; count of bases not matched to a gene: 4. The CDR3 length is 13 residues. CDR3: CATWDGPDYKKLF. In DNA, the CDR3 is TGTGCCACCTGGGACGGGCCCGATTATAAGAAACTCTTT.

This clone has at least ten counts. A V gene of TRGV2 was called, but no J gene was assigned. Germline CDR1 reads EGSNGY; CDR2 reads YDSYNSKV. The CDR3 is made up of 10 amino acids. CDR3 amino acids: CATWDATLTF. The CDR3, as DNA: TGTGCCACCTGGGACGCAACCTTAACTTTT.

This clone qualifies as medium-sized. This chain connects TRGV4 to TRGJ1 or TRGJ2. The J gene comes from matching the DNA to germline here; TCRdb lacks it. V trimming: 0 bases; J trimming: 4 bases; junction bases outside the gene matches: 9. The CDR3 loop spans 15 amino acids. The V gene's germline CDR1 is EGSTGY and CDR2 YDSYTSSV. CDR3 sequence: CATWDGPISYYKKLF. The CDR3 region has the DNA TGTGCCACCTGGGATGGGCCGATTTCATATTATAAGAAACTCTTT.

In this sample, this clone turned up many times. V and J are TRGV8 and TRGJP. The J gene, not given by TCRdb, was assigned here from a germline match of the nucleotide sequence. Losses at the gene ends were 5 bases for V and 3 bases for J; bases not matched to a gene: 4. CDR1 VENAVY and CDR2 YDSYNSRV come from the germline V gene. The CDR3 consists of 16 residues. CDR3 coding DNA: TGTGCCACCTGGGCCCAGCAAGAGTTGGGCAAAAAAATCAAGGTATTT. Residues: CATWAQQELGKKIKVF.

This clone is medium-sized by share. The chain recombines TRGV4 with TRGJ1 or TRGJ2. As TCRdb names no J gene, one was assigned here on the basis of a DNA match to germline. Germline CDR1 reads EGSTGY; CDR2 reads YDSYTSSV. This CDR3 contains 13 residues. With 4 bases clipped from V and 3 bases from J, the junction kept 6 bases outside the gene matches. This chain's CDR3 is CATWDGIYYKKLF. CDR3 nucleotides: TGTGCCACCTGGGACGGTATTTATTATAAGAAACTCTTT.

This clone is medium-sized (0.01 to 0.1%) within its sample. The J gene was not called, though the V gene is TRGV10. TRGV10 is reported as an ORF; its role is uncertain. The CDR3 contains 10 residues. DNA of the CDR3: TGTGCTGCGTGGGATTATCGCCGTCTCTTT. Its protein product is CAAWDYRRLF.

By sample share, this clone is medium-sized. This chain connects TRGV8 to TRGJP2. In the absence of a J gene in TCRdb, the DNA was matched to germline to assign it here. Per germline, CDR1 VENAVY and CDR2 YDSYNSRV. Germline trimming cut 3 bases from V and 4 bases from J; bases unmatched to any gene: 5. This CDR3 comprises 14 residues. The CDR3 DNA sequence: TGTGCCACCTGGGATTCCCCTAGTGATTGGATCAAGACGTTT. This encodes CATWDSPSDWIKTF.

By share of the sample, this clone is medium-sized. It is unclear where the CDR3 begins or ends on the DNA, so no DNA is shown, and the CDR3 is as TCRdb lists it. The V gene is listed as TRGV11; no J gene was called. TRGV11 is an ORF for which the function is uncertain. A total of 20 residues make up the CDR3, ends included. The CDR3 here is CTTVPAGLGTCLFTGWFKIF.